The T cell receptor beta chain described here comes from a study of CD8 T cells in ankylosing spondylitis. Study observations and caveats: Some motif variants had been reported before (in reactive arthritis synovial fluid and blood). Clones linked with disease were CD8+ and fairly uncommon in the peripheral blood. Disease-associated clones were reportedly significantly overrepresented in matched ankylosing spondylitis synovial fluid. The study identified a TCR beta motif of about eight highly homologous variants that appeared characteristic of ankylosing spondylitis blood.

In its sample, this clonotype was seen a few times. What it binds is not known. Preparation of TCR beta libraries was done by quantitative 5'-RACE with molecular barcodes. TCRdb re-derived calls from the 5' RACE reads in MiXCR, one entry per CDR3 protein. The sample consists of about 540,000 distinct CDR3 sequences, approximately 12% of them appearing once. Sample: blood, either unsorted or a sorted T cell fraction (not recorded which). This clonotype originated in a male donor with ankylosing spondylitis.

The CDR3 bases are TGTGCCAGCAGTTCAAACCGGGACAGGGTATACAATGAGCAGTTCTTC. Its protein product is CASSSNRDRVYNEQFF. This chain links TRBV6-2 or TRBV6-3 with TRBJ2-1; 9 bases line up with TRBD1. Germline-derived CDR1 and CDR2 are MNHEY and SVGEGT. The V and J ends lost 4 bases and 4 bases, in that order; junction bases with no gene match: 8. This CDR3 comprises 16 residues.